This T cell receptor beta chain was captured in a study of blood T cells in healthy people across ages. Study-level results: Total diversity from one million sequenced T cells was likely underestimated. Per-million-T-cell TCR beta diversity fell roughly linearly with age.

Sample-barcoded 5' priming and a J-beta primer mix drove a second PCR of roughly 6 to 12 cycles. Via MiXCR, TCRdb re-called the 5' RACE reads, giving one row per CDR3 protein. The profile shows 630,000 or so distinct CDR3 sequences, approximately 30% of them singletons. In regard to this clonotype: Its cognate antigen is unknown.

Per the germline V gene, CDR1 is SNHLY and CDR2 is FYNNEI. The CDR3 sequence is 15 residues long. V lost 0 bases, J lost 3 bases, and 12 bases lay in between. The chain recombines TRBV2 with TRBJ2-7; no clear D gene. Input material: blood. This TCR was recovered from a woman aged 80 or older in good health. CDR3 nucleotides: TGTGCCAGCAGTGAAGCACGTAGTTTTCACTACGAGCAGTACTTC. It translates to CASSEARSFHYEQYF.